The 14 T cell receptor beta chains below come from one sample, sequenced in a study of identical twins' blood T cells. MiXCR, run by TCRdb on the 5' RACE reads, gives a single entry per CDR3 protein. The sample holds hundreds of thousands of distinct CDR3 sequences; over 25% are singletons and the top ten take 5.5% to 6.5%. The sequenced sample was PBMCs. These receptors were taken from a woman aged 18-49 years in good health.

Comment on this clonotype: A read error may be the cause here, since a much bigger clone is one base away. This rearrangement joins TRBV20-1 to TRBJ2-3; TRBD2 might be the D (5 bases). Trimming removed 4 bases at V and 6 bases at J, with 11 bases between. This CDR3 has 12 residues. CDR1 and CDR2 (germline): DFQATT, SNEGSKA (reference sequence). The CDR3: CSATGYSDTQYF. The CDR3 DNA reads as TGCAGTGCTACGGGGTACTCCGATACGCAGTATTTT.

The chain uses TRBV20-1 and TRBJ2-7; D may be TRBD1 (5 bases). The CDR3 contains 15 residues. V lost 2 bases to trimming and J lost 1 base, with 15 bases between them. The germline CDR1 and CDR2 sequences are DFQATT and SNEGSKA (reference sequence). The CDR3 DNA reads TGCAGTGCTAGAAGCAGGGTGGCTTTTTCCTACGAGCAGTACTTC. Translating it yields CSARSRVAFSYEQYF.

This chain uses TRBV3-1 with TRBJ1-1; 9 positions agree with TRBD1. There are 15 residues in the CDR3. Looked up from germline, CDR1 is LGHDT and CDR2 is YNNKEL (reference sequence). The V segment lost 2 bases and the J segment 1 base; nucleotides outside the gene matches: 2. Here the CDR3 DNA reads TGTGCCAGCAGCCAATGGGGACAGGGGAACACTGAAGCTTTCTTT. It encodes CASSQWGQGNTEAFF.

This clonotype was detected a few times. J is TRBJ2-3 and V is TRBV20-1; D is unresolved. Germline CDR1 DFQATT, CDR2 SNEGSKA (reference sequence). The CDR3 has 11 residues. V was trimmed by 6 bases and J by 2 bases, leaving 6 bases between them. Written as DNA, the CDR3 is TGCAGTGCCCACTACACAGATACGCAGTATTTT. Translation: CSAHYTDTQYF.

This clonotype was seen a few times. The chain is built from TRBV7-8 and TRBJ1-1; D gene unclear. V was shortened by 6 bases and J by 6 bases, with 11 bases between the two germline ends. This CDR3 region has 12 residues. CDR1 is SGHVS and CDR2 is FQNEAQ in the germline V gene. The CDR3 here is CASSVSWAEAFF. The CDR3 region has the DNA TGTGCCAGCAGTGTTAGTTGGGCTGAAGCTTTCTTT.

The chain couples TRBV20-1 to TRBJ2-2, with D uncertain. V was cut by 3 bases and J by 4 bases, with 9 bases left in between. CDR1 and CDR2 (germline): DFQATT, SNEGSKA (reference sequence). The CDR3 is made up of 13 amino acids. The CDR3 DNA reads as TGCAGTGCTAGCAGTTTCACCACCGGGGAGCTGTTTTTT. It specifies CSASSFTTGELFF.

This chain uses TRBV3-1 with TRBJ1-2; TRBD1 is a possible D gene (6 bases). The length of the CDR3 is 13 residues. Germline V lookup: CDR1 LGHDT, CDR2 YNNKEL (reference sequence). V gave up 2 bases and J gave up 7 bases, with 11 bases separating them. CDR3 nucleotide sequence: TGTGCCAGCAGCCAAACCTCGGACAGTGGCTACACCTTC. This sequence encodes CASSQTSDSGYTF. The full variable domain, with the rest looked up from reference TRBV3-1 and TRBJ1-2, is DTAVSQTPKYLVTQMGNDKSIKCEQNLGHDTMYWYKQDSKKFLKIMFSYNNKELIINETVPNRFSPKSPDKAHLNLHINSLELGDSAVYFCASSQTSDSGYTFGSGTRLTVV.

This clonotype appeared a few times. The V gene is TRBV15, the J gene TRBJ2-3; TRBD1 might be the D (6 bases). V lost 6 bases and J lost 4, with 14 bases in between. From germline, CDR1 is LNHNV and CDR2 YYDKDF (reference sequence). The CDR3 loop spans 14 amino acids. The CDR3 coding sequence is TGTGCCACCAGAGATGGGGGCTTGGCAGATACGCAGTATTTT. Amino acid sequence: CATRDGGLADTQYF.

This clonotype turned up a few times. The chain recombines TRBV28 with TRBJ2-7; tentatively, D is TRBD1 (5 bases). CDR1 is MDHEN and CDR2 is SYDVKM in the germline V gene. The CDR3 length is 12 residues. Trimming cost V 8 bases and J 1 base, with 9 bases left between them. CDR3 in DNA: TGTGCCAGCGAAGGGGATTCCTACGAGCAGTACTTC. It yields the protein CASEGDSYEQYF. The full variable domain, rest sourced from reference TRBV28 and TRBJ2-7, is DVKVTQSSRYLVKRTGEKVFLECVQDMDHENMFWYRQDPGLGLRLIYFSYDVKMKEKGDIPEGYSVSREKKERFSLILESASTNQTSMYLCASEGDSYEQYFGPGTRLTVT.

This clonotype was counted at least ten times. Because the CDR3's place on the DNA is in doubt, the DNA is left out and the CDR3 is given as listed by TCRdb. The CDR3 spells CASSSSESYEQYF. The J gene is TRBJ2-7, the V gene TRBV12-3 or TRBV12-4. The CDR3 adds up to 13 amino acids, both ends counted.

This clonotype appeared a few times. This chain connects TRBV27 to TRBJ2-3, with 7 bases identical to TRBD2. J was trimmed by 2 bases and V by 2 bases; bases with no gene match: 7. The CDR3 runs to 16 residues. The germline V gene has CDR1 MNHEY and CDR2 SMNVEV (reference sequence). In DNA form, the CDR3 reads TGTGCCAGCAGTTTAAAGGGACTACATCTCACAGATACGCAGTATTTT. Translating it yields CASSLKGLHLTDTQYF.

This clonotype came up many times. The chain combines TRBV6-6 with TRBJ1-5; TRBD1 is a possible D gene (6 bases). Germline CDR1 and CDR2: MNHNY and SVGAGI (reference sequence). The CDR3 has 15 amino acids. The V end was cut by 3 bases, the J end by 0 bases, with 9 bases between. The CDR3 protein is CASSYKGGSNQPQHF. DNA of the CDR3: TGTGCCAGCAGTTATAAGGGGGGTAGCAATCAGCCCCAGCATTTT.

This chain connects TRBV29-1 to TRBJ2-2, with D hard to call. Germline V gene sequence: CDR1 SQVTM, CDR2 ANQGSEA. The ends were cut back, 4 bases at V and 4 bases at J, with 16 bases in the middle. CDR3 size: 15 residues. The CDR3 coding sequence is TGCAGCGTTGGGACGGGTTCAATCAGCACCGGGGAGCTGTTTTTT. It codes for CSVGTGSISTGELFF.

The table lists this clonotype with a few counts. The chain joins TRBV10-3 to TRBJ2-3, with 12 nucleotides matching TRBD2. The V segment lost 2 bases and the J segment 2 bases; nucleotides outside the gene matches: 11. The germline CDR1 and CDR2 sequences are ENHRY and SYGVKD. The CDR3 is made up of 19 amino acids. This CDR3 is CAISENRGLAGPNTDTQYF. The CDR3, as DNA: TGTGCCATCAGTGAGAATCGCGGACTAGCGGGACCCAACACAGATACGCAGTATTTT.